These 25 T cell receptor beta chains were all obtained from the same sample, sequenced in a study of neoadjuvant anti-PD-1 for oral cavity cancer. This table comes from immunoSEQ multiplex PCR, and its TCRdb copy is limited to in-frame clones, with some not included. Of 30,000 to 35,000 clones in the sample, 80% to 90% were seen once. The sample in question was PBMCs, obtained before nivolumab (anti-PD-1) treatment. Receptor source: a person aged 40 to 85 with oral cavity squamous cell carcinoma.

This clone was detected a few times. The rearrangement uses TRBV30 and TRBJ1-2; 8 bases are a match to TRBD1. V lost 3 bases, J lost 7 bases, and 4 bases stayed unmatched. This CDR3 comprises 12 residues. From germline, CDR1 is GTSNPN and CDR2 SVGIG (reference sequence). The CDR3 sequence: CAWRQGAGGYTF. In DNA form, the CDR3 reads TGTGCCTGGAGGCAGGGGGCTGGTGGCTACACCTTC.

The chain recombines TRBV29-1 with TRBJ2-7; 7 bases are a match to TRBD1. Per the germline V gene, CDR1 is SQVTM and CDR2 is ANQGSEA. The V and J ends lost 3 bases and 9 bases, in that order; junction bases with no gene match: 2. The CDR3 loop spans 10 amino acids. CDR3 bases: TGCAGCGTTGATTCAGGGGGGCAGTACTTC. Encoded protein: CSVDSGGQYF.

This clone was seen only once. The chain has TRBV10-3 and TRBJ2-3; 11 bases map to TRBD2. The CDR3 sequence is 14 residues long. V gave up 8 bases and J gave up 3 bases; unmatched junction bases: 4. Germline CDR1 reads ENHRY; CDR2 reads SYGVKD. CDR3: CAILAGGQTDTQYF. In nucleotides, the CDR3 is TGTGCCATCTTAGCGGGGGGGCAGACAGATACGCAGTATTTT.

The chain links TRBV10-3 to TRBJ2-3, with D perhaps given as TRBD1 or TRBD2 (6 bases each). V was trimmed by 8 bases and J by 1 base, leaving 10 bases between them. Germline CDR1 ENHRY, CDR2 SYGVKD. This CDR3 is built from 13 residues. The CDR3 loop is CAISGAGTDTQYF. The CDR3 DNA is TGTGCCATCTCGGGGGCCGGCACAGATACGCAGTATTTT.

This rearrangement joins TRBV10-3 to TRBJ1-4; TRBD1 might be the D (5 bases). Germline lookup yields CDR1 ENHRY and CDR2 SYGVKD. V gave up 7 bases and J gave up 6 bases, with 12 bases separating them. The CDR3 runs 13 residues. CDR3 bases: TGTGCCATCAAGGGCGGGGGGGATGAAAAACTGTTTTTT. Translating it yields CAIKGGGDEKLFF.

This clone was recorded a few times. The V and J genes are TRBV28 and TRBJ2-7; either TRBD1 or TRBD2 may fit D (5 bases each). Trimming left V 4 bases short and J 5 bases short, with 21 bases between. Looked up from germline, CDR1 is MDHEN and CDR2 is SYDVKM. The CDR3 is 16 residues long. CDR3: CASSSIMGRKDHEQYF. The CDR3 nucleotides read TGTGCCAGCAGTTCAATTATGGGACGGAAAGACCACGAGCAGTACTTC.

This chain uses TRBV27 with TRBJ2-5, with D hard to call. This CDR3 is built from 13 residues. The V gene's germline CDR1 is MNHEY and CDR2 SMNVEV (reference sequence). V lost 0 bases and J 0 bases, leaving 2 bases between the germline ends. The CDR3 reads CASSLSYQETQYF. CDR3 nucleotide sequence: TGTGCCAGCAGTTTATCTTACCAAGAGACCCAGTACTTC.

J is TRBJ1-6 and V is TRBV9; 7 positions agree with TRBD1. The CDR3 loop spans 16 amino acids. The germline V gene has CDR1 SGDLS and CDR2 YYNGEE. J gave up 6 bases and V 3 bases, and 9 bases lay outside the gene matches. This CDR3 reads CASSAPQGEGNSPLHF. Written as DNA, the CDR3 is TGTGCCAGCAGCGCCCCCCAGGGGGAAGGTAATTCACCCCTCCACTTT.

The chain employs TRBV6-6 and TRBJ2-7; D is unresolved. Germline assignment: CDR1 MNHNY and CDR2 SVGAGI (reference sequence). V dropped 4 bases and J dropped 5 bases, with 9 bases sitting between them. The CDR3 has 12 residues. The CDR3 nucleotides read TGTGCCAGCAGTTCCGAACAGAACGAGCAGTACTTC. Amino acid sequence: CASSSEQNEQYF.

A single count supports this clone. V and J are TRBV18 and TRBJ2-5; D is unclear. The CDR3 has 16 amino acids. V lost 0 bases and J lost 0, with 11 bases in between. The V gene's germline CDR1 is KGHSH and CDR2 LQKENI. The CDR3 region has the DNA TGTGCCAGCTCACCACCGGCAGAGATCTACCAAGAGACCCAGTACTTC. Protein sequence: CASSPPAEIYQETQYF.

The chain combines TRBV10-3 with TRBJ2-2; D gene uncertain. Germline V gene sequence: CDR1 ENHRY, CDR2 SYGVKD. Trimming removed 3 bases at V and 4 bases at J, with 12 bases between. The CDR3 length is 15 residues. CDR3: CAISEGQAATGELFF. The CDR3 DNA sequence: TGTGCCATCAGTGAAGGGCAGGCCGCCACCGGGGAGCTGTTTTTT.

Relative to its sample, this clone is medium-sized. The J gene is TRBJ1-1, the V gene TRBV10-3, with 8 bases identical to TRBD1. V was clipped by 4 bases and J by 5 bases; unmatched bases: 6. Germline CDR1 ENHRY, CDR2 SYGVKD. CDR3 length equals 14 residues. As DNA, the CDR3 is TGTGCCATCAGTGGGGCAGGGGGCAGGACTGAAGCTTTCTTT. Translating it yields CAISGAGGRTEAFF.

V usage is TRBV9 and J usage is TRBJ1-2; 10 bases are shared with TRBD1. The CDR3 spans 14 residues. With V trimmed by 4 bases and J by 7 bases, 7 bases remained unmatched. CDR1 and CDR2 from the germline V gene are SGDLS and YYNGEE. CDR3 nucleotides: TGTGCCAGCAGCACCGGGACAGGGGCTTTTGGCTACACCTTC. Translated, it gives CASSTGTGAFGYTF.

This rearrangement joins TRBV18 to TRBJ2-5; the D gene is possibly TRBD2 (6 bases). The CDR3 sequence is 14 residues long. From germline, CDR1 is KGHSH and CDR2 LQKENI. The ends were cut back, 3 bases at V and 2 bases at J, with 10 bases in the middle. The CDR3 DNA sequence: TGTGCCAGCTCACCGTCGGGGACTCAAGAGACCCAGTACTTC. This gives the protein CASSPSGTQETQYF. Full variable domain (remainder filled in from reference TRBV18 and TRBJ2-5): NAGVMQNPRHLVRRRGQEARLRCSPMKGHSHVYWYRQLPEEGLKFMVYLQKENIIDESGMPKERFSAEFPKEGPSILRIQQVVRGDSAAYFCASSPSGTQETQYFGPGTRLLVL.

The chain employs TRBV27 and TRBJ1-3; possible D gene TRBD1, 6 bases. The CDR3 consists of 13 residues. V was pared by 9 bases and J by 3 bases, with 12 bases between. The germline V gene encodes CDR1 MNHEY and CDR2 SMNVEV (reference sequence). CDR3 sequence: CARGNRDGNTIYF. CDR3 DNA sequence: TGTGCCAGGGGGAACAGGGATGGAAACACCATATATTTT.

The DNA of the CDR3 is TGTGCCAGCAGTTTATGGACCCAAGAGACCCAGTACTTC. Its protein is CASSLWTQETQYF. The gene calls are TRBV27 and TRBJ2-5; D is unresolved. Germline V gene sequence: CDR1 MNHEY, CDR2 SMNVEV (reference sequence). V lost 1 base, J lost 1 base, and 4 bases lay in between. The CDR3 covers 13 residues.

The V gene is TRBV11-2, the J gene TRBJ2-3, with unresolved D. CDR3 size: 15 residues. In germline, CDR1 is SGHAT, CDR2 FQNNGV. V dropped 1 base and J dropped 6 bases, with 14 bases sitting between them. The CDR3, as DNA: TGTGCCAGCAGCTTAGTGCTCCAGGCCCCCGATACGCAGTATTTT. Translation gives CASSLVLQAPDTQYF.

The chain carries TRBV19 and TRBJ1-2; weak D call: TRBD1 (5 bases). Per germline, CDR1 LNHDA and CDR2 SQIVND (reference sequence). The ends were cut back, 5 bases at V and 5 bases at J, with 21 bases in the middle. The CDR3 extends over 16 amino acids. CDR3 in amino acids: CASSALGRDDRYGYTF. Here the CDR3 DNA reads TGTGCCAGTAGTGCCCTCGGCAGGGACGATCGGTATGGCTACACCTTC.

The CDR3 DNA reads as TGTGCCACCAGCAGGCCCCCCTCGGAAGCCCCTAGTCCCACTGGCTACACCTTC. Translating it yields CATSRPPSEAPSPTGYTF. This chain uses TRBV15 with TRBJ1-2; D is uncertain. This CDR3 contains 18 residues. Trimming stripped 3 bases from V and 7 bases from J, with 27 bases between. Per germline, CDR1 LNHNV and CDR2 YYDKDF (reference sequence).

V gene TRBV27 combines with J gene TRBJ2-5; 7 bases fit TRBD1. V was clipped by 3 bases and J by 2 bases; unmatched bases: 12. The length of the CDR3 is 17 residues. Per the germline V gene, CDR1 is MNHEY and CDR2 is SMNVEV (reference sequence). CDR3 nucleotide sequence: TGTGCCAGCAGTTTTGCAAGACAGGGAAGAGGGCAAGAGACCCAGTACTTC. As protein: CASSFARQGRGQETQYF.

The J gene is TRBJ1-5, the V gene TRBV7-8, with D tentatively TRBD1 (5 bases). V lost 0 bases to trimming and J lost 3 bases, with 18 bases between them. CDR3 length: 18 amino acids. Looked up from germline, CDR1 is SGHVS and CDR2 is FQNEAQ. The CDR3, as DNA: TGTGCCAGCAGCTTAGCCCGAACCGGGACCGCAAACAATCAGCCCCAGCATTTT. As protein: CASSLARTGTANNQPQHF.

V usage is TRBV7-9 and J usage is TRBJ1-1, with D hard to call. V was clipped by 4 bases and J by 3 bases, with 3 bases between them. Germline CDR1 reads SEHNR; CDR2 reads FQNEAQ (reference sequence). The CDR3 spans 11 residues. The CDR3 protein is CASSSHTEAFF. In DNA form, the CDR3 reads TGTGCCAGCAGCTCCCACACTGAAGCTTTCTTT.

This sequence joins TRBV28 and TRBJ2-1; 10 nucleotides line up with TRBD2. J lost 4 bases, V lost 7 bases, and 10 bases had no gene match. The CDR3 runs 16 residues. Germline V gives CDR1 MDHEN, CDR2 SYDVKM. CDR3 protein: CASTLVSGGAYNEQFF. In nucleotides, the CDR3 is TGTGCCAGCACATTAGTAAGCGGGGGGGCTTACAATGAGCAGTTCTTC.

The chain links TRBV18 to TRBJ1-3; 7 nucleotides line up with TRBD1. The germline V gene has CDR1 KGHSH and CDR2 LQKENI. The trim removed 6 bases at V and 0 bases at J, leaving 5 bases unmatched. CDR3 length: 15 amino acids. The DNA for the CDR3 is TGTGCCAGCTCCCCGGGACAGAACTCTGGAAACACCATATATTTT. Its translation is CASSPGQNSGNTIYF.

V usage is TRBV5-4 and J usage is TRBJ2-7; 8 nucleotides line up with TRBD1. Germline V gene data show CDR1 as SGHNT and CDR2 as YYREEE (reference sequence). After removal of 4 bases from V and 4 bases from J, the junction contained 10 bases not matched to a gene. This CDR3 is 15 amino acids long. The CDR3 DNA is TGTGCCAGCAGCATACGACAGGGGAGTATATACGAGCAGTACTTC. The encoded protein is CASSIRQGSIYEQYF. Variable domain in full (rest from reference TRBV5-4 and TRBJ2-7): ETGVTQSPTHLIKTRGQQVTLRCSSQSGHNTVSWYQQALGQGPQFIFQYYREEENGRGNFPPRFSGLQFPNYSSELNVNALELDDSALYLCASSIRQGSIYEQYFGPGTRLTVT.